This TCR beta chain was sequenced in a study of T-cell memory formation after mild COVID-19. The V gene's germline CDR1 is LNHNV and CDR2 YYDKDF (reference sequence). V was shortened by 1 base and J by 7 bases, with 16 bases between the two germline ends. The CDR3 is made up of 15 amino acids. TCRdb analysed the 5' RACE reads with MiXCR anew, one entry per CDR3 protein. Of around 420,000 distinct CDR3 sequences in the sample, around 24% were seen once. On this clonotype: The antigen remains undetermined.

Study-wide findings and caveats: Contracting CD4+ clones lay largely in CM and EM, with CD8+ ones residing in EMRA.

J is TRBJ1-1 and V is TRBV15; no clear D gene. The source is an adult woman who had mild COVID-19 (a few samples of this study predate the infection). Cell type and time point are not known. Sample: PBMCs or a T cell subset sorted from them (not recorded which). The DNA of the CDR3 is TGTGCCACCAGCAGAGCATGGAGGAGTGGGGTTGAAGCTTTCTTT. Amino acid sequence: CATSRAWRSGVEAFF.